A selection of T cell receptor beta chains follows, all from one sample in a study of identical twins. MiXCR, applied by TCRdb to the 5' RACE reads, yields one record per CDR3 protein. The sample records hundreds of thousands of distinct CDR3 sequences, more than 6.5% being singletons. These sequences were also reported in another study, on yellow fever vaccine responses in identical twins.

The specimen sequenced was memory (CD45RO+) T cells sorted from blood. These receptors were collected from a woman between 18 and 29 years old in good health. The CDR3 runs from the conserved cysteine through the conserved F or W. D genes are given only for firm matches. Not all rows give a size; the values are once, few, many and, for expanded clones, a class.

j_call cdr3_length clone_size d_call v_call cdr3_aa cdr3_nt
TRBJ2-5 15 NA NA TRBV28 CASSGKTGGRATQYF TGTGCCAGCAGTGGGAAAACAGGGGGGAGGGCGACCCAGTACTTC
TRBJ1-6 15 many NA TRBV12-3/TRBV12-4 CASSLAGGSNSPLHF TGTGCCAGCAGTTTAGCTGGGGGCTCGAATTCACCCCTCCACTTT
TRBJ1-4 13 NA NA TRBV12-3/TRBV12-4 CASSWEEHGKLFF TGTGCCAGCAGTTGGGAAGAGCATGGAAAACTGTTTTTT
TRBJ2-7 16 many TRBD2 TRBV28 CASSLSLTSGRDEQYF TGTGCCAGCAGTTTAAGCCTGACTAGCGGGAGGGACGAGCAGTACTTC
TRBJ2-3 14 many NA TRBV7-2 CASSLGIVTDTQYF TGTGCCAGCAGCTTAGGGATAGTCACAGATACGCAGTATTTT
TRBJ2-1 13 NA TRBD2 TRBV5-6 CASSWGLNNEQFF TGTGCCAGCAGCTGGGGACTAAACAATGAGCAGTTCTTC
TRBJ1-1 13 many NA TRBV7-6 CASSFLMNTEAFF TGTGCCAGCAGCTTCCTAATGAACACTGAAGCTTTCTTT
TRBJ2-1 17 many TRBD2 TRBV5-6 CASSALASGSSYNEQFF TGTGCCAGCAGCGCGTTGGCTAGCGGGAGCTCCTACAATGAGCAGTTCTTC
TRBJ2-3 16 many NA TRBV6-1 CASTIGGTLGTDTQYF TGTGCCAGCACTATAGGGGGAACTCTGGGCACAGATACGCAGTATTTT
TRBJ1-1 18 NA NA TRBV7-3 CASSTIRGGSVRNTEAFF TGTGCCAGCAGCACAATTCGCGGGGGTTCAGTGAGGAACACTGAAGCTTTCTTT
TRBJ2-5 15 many NA TRBV27 CASNDFGIWQETQYF TGTGCCAGCAACGACTTTGGGATATGGCAGGAGACCCAGTACTTC
TRBJ2-5 16 NA TRBD2 TRBV10-2 CASSEGVRGGLETQYF TGCGCCAGCAGTGAGGGTGTGCGGGGGGGCCTGGAGACCCAGTACTTC
TRBJ2-1 12 few NA TRBV19 CASSPGIGRQFF TGTGCCAGTAGCCCTGGGATTGGTCGGCAGTTCTTC
TRBJ2-3 16 many TRBD2 TRBV3-1 CASSHGLATRTDTQYF TGTGCCAGCAGCCATGGACTAGCAACTAGGACAGATACGCAGTATTTT
TRBJ1-1 13 NA NA TRBV7-9 CASSLEGVTEAFF TGTGCCAGCAGCTTAGAAGGGGTCACTGAAGCTTTCTTT
TRBJ1-2 14 many TRBD1 TRBV5-1 CASSTGTGDYGYTF TGCGCCAGCAGTACCGGGACAGGGGACTATGGCTACACCTTC
TRBJ2-3 15 many TRBD1 TRBV24-1 CATSDPGQGTDTQYF TGTGCCACCAGTGACCCCGGACAGGGGACAGATACGCAGTATTTT
TRBJ2-7 13 many NA TRBV7-9 CASSLHSNYEQYF TGTGCCAGCAGCTTACACAGCAATTACGAGCAGTACTTC
TRBJ1-2 13 NA NA TRBV18 CASADRVNYGYTF TGTGCCAGCGCGGACAGAGTTAACTATGGCTACACCTTC
TRBJ2-2 16 many TRBD2 TRBV3-1 CASITTSGGRTGELFF TGTGCCAGCATAACGACTAGCGGGGGGCGGACCGGGGAGCTGTTTTTT
TRBJ2-5 11 NA NA TRBV20-1 CSAQQGETQYF TGCAGTGCGCAGCAAGGGGAGACCCAGTACTTC
TRBJ2-3 15 NA TRBD2 TRBV2 CASSEGGGATDTQYF TGTGCCAGCAGTGAAGGCGGGGGGGCGACAGATACGCAGTATTTT
TRBJ2-4 20 NA TRBD2 TRBV28 CASSFSYGYFAGEAKNIQYF TGTGCCAGCAGTTTTTCGTACGGGTATTTTGCGGGAGAGGCCAAAAACATTCAGTACTTC
TRBJ2-5 13 NA NA TRBV20-1 CSAPSGGFGAQYF TGCAGTGCCCCAAGTGGCGGGTTCGGGGCCCAGTACTTC
TRBJ2-5 15 few TRBD1 TRBV12-5 CASGQGQGAQETQYF TGTGCTAGTGGTCAAGGACAGGGGGCTCAAGAGACCCAGTACTTC
TRBJ2-5 13 NA NA TRBV28 CASSQTHGETQYF TGTGCCAGCAGCCAAACCCACGGGGAGACCCAGTACTTC
TRBJ1-1 15 few NA TRBV5-5 CASTRPGQVNTEAFF TGTGCCAGCACCCGACCGGGACAAGTTAACACTGAAGCTTTCTTT
TRBJ1-1 14 NA TRBD1 TRBV6-1 CASRPGQYNTEAFF TGTGCCAGCAGGCCGGGACAGTACAACACTGAAGCTTTCTTT
TRBJ2-5 15 few NA TRBV20-1 CSAPDWARAGETQYF TGCAGTGCTCCGGACTGGGCCAGGGCGGGAGAGACCCAGTACTTC
TRBJ2-3 13 many NA TRBV6-4 CASSEGATDTQYF TGTGCCAGCAGTGAGGGGGCCACAGATACGCAGTATTTT
TRBJ1-2 13 few TRBD1 TRBV6-1 CASIGTANYGYTF TGTGCCAGCATTGGGACAGCTAACTATGGCTACACCTTC
TRBJ2-1 15 many NA TRBV25-1 CASSGTDFSYNEQFF TGTGCCAGCAGTGGGACAGACTTCTCCTACAATGAGCAGTTCTTC
TRBJ2-1 15 NA TRBD2 TRBV6-2/TRBV6-3 CASSYRLAGDNEQFF TGTGCCAGCAGTTACAGGCTAGCGGGGGACAATGAGCAGTTCTTC
TRBJ2-1 17 many TRBD2 TRBV25-1 CASSGTSGTGWNNEQFF TGTGCCAGCAGTGGGACTAGCGGGACTGGCTGGAACAATGAGCAGTTCTTC
TRBJ2-5 11 NA NA TRBV20-1 CSARDHETQYF TGCAGTGCTAGAGATCACGAGACCCAGTACTTC
TRBJ2-5 15 few NA TRBV18 CASSPSPGPQETQYF TGTGCCAGCTCACCGAGCCCCGGTCCCCAAGAGACCCAGTACTTC
TRBJ2-2 14 many NA TRBV28 CASSSPERVGELFF TGTGCCAGCAGTTCCCCCGAAAGGGTCGGGGAGCTGTTTTTT
TRBJ1-2 14 NA NA TRBV3-1 CASSQGDGVYGYTF TGTGCCAGCAGCCAAGGGGACGGGGTTTATGGCTACACCTTC
TRBJ2-7 11 many NA TRBV7-9 CASSVNYEQYF TGTGCCAGCAGCGTTAACTACGAGCAGTACTTC
TRBJ1-1 13 NA NA TRBV21-1 CASSKDSNTEAFF TGTGCCAGCAGCAAGGACAGTAACACTGAAGCTTTCTTT
TRBJ2-3 14 few TRBD2 TRBV20-1 CSARVGGGGDTQYF TGCAGTGCTAGAGTGGGCGGGGGAGGAGATACGCAGTATTTT
TRBJ2-2 13 many NA TRBV5-1 CASSTDNTGELFF TGCGCCAGCAGTACAGATAACACCGGGGAGCTGTTTTTT
TRBJ1-1 13 NA NA TRBV2 CASSGEGGTEAFF TGTGCCAGCAGTGGAGAGGGAGGCACTGAAGCTTTCTTT
TRBJ1-2 14 few TRBD1 TRBV3-1 CASSQGGQGYGYTF TGTGCCAGCAGCCAAGGGGGACAGGGCTATGGCTACACCTTC
TRBJ2-5 17 few NA TRBV11-3 CASTKRPFGADGETQYF TGTGCCAGCACCAAAAGGCCGTTCGGGGCAGATGGAGAGACCCAGTACTTC
TRBJ2-2 16 NA TRBD2 TRBV19 CASSLIAGGPSGELFF TGTGCCAGTAGTTTAATAGCGGGAGGGCCGTCCGGGGAGCTGTTTTTT
TRBJ2-2 16 many TRBD1 TRBV5-1 CASSELGQGNTGELFF TGCGCCAGCAGCGAACTAGGACAGGGGAACACCGGGGAGCTGTTTTTT
TRBJ2-1 15 NA TRBD2 TRBV2 CASSELLAGGNEQFF TGTGCCAGCAGTGAACTTCTAGCGGGAGGCAATGAGCAGTTCTTC
TRBJ1-5 12 few NA TRBV15 CATSRGYQPQHF TGTGCCACCAGCAGAGGTTATCAGCCCCAGCATTTT
TRBJ2-2 17 many TRBD1 TRBV7-6 CASSSLGQGALDGELFF TGTGCCAGCAGCTCCCTAGGACAGGGGGCTCTAGACGGGGAGCTGTTTTTT
TRBJ1-1 12 many NA TRBV10-3 CASRQAGTEAFF TGTGCCAGCCGACAGGCTGGGACTGAAGCTTTCTTT
TRBJ2-7 14 many NA TRBV9 CASASGRDTYEQYF TGTGCCAGCGCGAGTGGAAGGGACACCTACGAGCAGTACTTC
TRBJ2-3 15 few NA TRBV10-3 CAISERGGHTDTQYF TGTGCCATCAGTGAGAGAGGGGGGCACACAGATACGCAGTATTTT
TRBJ2-3 19 NA TRBD2 TRBV28 CASSQPGLAGGLHTDTQYF TGTGCCAGCAGTCAGCCGGGACTAGCGGGGGGCCTACACACAGATACGCAGTATTTT
TRBJ2-7 14 many TRBD1 TRBV29-1 CSVQWTGNSYEQYF TGCAGCGTTCAGTGGACAGGGAACTCCTACGAGCAGTACTTC